A selection of T cell receptor beta chains follows, all from one sample in a study of Graves' ophthalmopathy and Graves' hyperthyroidism. One entry per CDR3 protein, called by TCRdb with MiXCR from the multiplex PCR reads. The table has about 740,000 distinct CDR3 sequences, 40% seen once. Sequencing was carried out using peripheral blood. Receptors originate from an adult man with Graves' ophthalmopathy. Each CDR3 is given without its conserved first and last residue. D genes are given only for firm matches.

len: 12; v_gene: TRBV4-3; d_gene: NA; j_gene: TRBJ2-7; CDR3aa: ASSQVPETYEQY
len: 14; v_gene: TRBV2; d_gene: TRBD2; j_gene: TRBJ2-7; CDR3aa: ASSSGLDKNSYEQY
len: 12; v_gene: TRBV29-1; d_gene: TRBD1; j_gene: TRBJ1-6; CDR3aa: SVGEPGQGTPLH
len: 11; v_gene: TRBV14; d_gene: NA; j_gene: TRBJ2-5; CDR3aa: ASSQGRGLTQY
len: 13; v_gene: TRBV7-3; d_gene: NA; j_gene: TRBJ1-5; CDR3aa: ASTPSGISNQPQH
len: 15; v_gene: TRBV7-2; d_gene: NA; j_gene: TRBJ1-5; CDR3aa: ASSLVSGLDSNQPQH
len: 13; v_gene: TRBV2; d_gene: TRBD1; j_gene: TRBJ1-4; CDR3aa: ASSELRQGAGKLF
len: 14; v_gene: TRBV7-9; d_gene: NA; j_gene: TRBJ2-6; CDR3aa: ASSQDTAAGANVLT
len: 13; v_gene: TRBV29-1; d_gene: NA; j_gene: TRBJ1-3; CDR3aa: SVEDPSAGGNTIY
len: 12; v_gene: TRBV10-3; d_gene: TRBD1; j_gene: TRBJ1-5; CDR3aa: AIKSGTGDQPQH
len: 14; v_gene: TRBV9; d_gene: NA; j_gene: TRBJ2-7; CDR3aa: ASSPEGHLSSYEQY
len: 15; v_gene: TRBV25-1; d_gene: TRBD2; j_gene: TRBJ2-2; CDR3aa: ASTHMATSGRVEELF
len: 11; v_gene: TRBV7-9; d_gene: NA; j_gene: TRBJ1-6; CDR3aa: ASSRRFNSPLH
len: 13; v_gene: TRBV7-9; d_gene: NA; j_gene: TRBJ1-2; CDR3aa: ASSDFGSPNYGYT
len: 11; v_gene: TRBV20-1; d_gene: NA; j_gene: TRBJ2-5; CDR3aa: SARAGGEETQY
len: 13; v_gene: TRBV6-5; d_gene: NA; j_gene: TRBJ1-5; CDR3aa: ASSLAGSEHQPQH
len: 14; v_gene: TRBV7-9; d_gene: NA; j_gene: TRBJ2-6; CDR3aa: ASSLHRGSGANVLT
len: 14; v_gene: TRBV11-2; d_gene: TRBD2; j_gene: TRBJ2-3; CDR3aa: ASSLVTGGRGDTQY
len: 14; v_gene: TRBV10-3; d_gene: NA; j_gene: TRBJ1-2; CDR3aa: AISATSGRLDYGYT
len: 13; v_gene: TRBV11-2; d_gene: TRBD1; j_gene: TRBJ1-1; CDR3aa: ASSPTTGMWTEAF
len: 13; v_gene: TRBV29-1; d_gene: TRBD1; j_gene: TRBJ1-6; CDR3aa: SVVPSGGLNSPLH
len: 14; v_gene: TRBV7-2; d_gene: TRBD2; j_gene: TRBJ2-2; CDR3aa: ASSRNPGLEVGELF
len: 10; v_gene: TRBV29-1; d_gene: NA; j_gene: TRBJ1-4; CDR3aa: SVEGGEEKLF
len: 11; v_gene: TRBV28; d_gene: NA; j_gene: TRBJ1-2; CDR3aa: ASSWGPNYGYT
len: 14; v_gene: TRBV6-5; d_gene: TRBD1; j_gene: TRBJ2-2; CDR3aa: ASSPGTAKNTGELF
len: 11; v_gene: TRBV20-1; d_gene: NA; j_gene: TRBJ2-7; CDR3aa: SASWAGDNRQY
len: 12; v_gene: TRBV25-1; d_gene: NA; j_gene: TRBJ1-4; CDR3aa: ASRPGLNTEKLF
len: 10; v_gene: TRBV24-1; d_gene: TRBD1; j_gene: TRBJ1-5; CDR3aa: ATGTGGQPQH
len: 11; v_gene: TRBV10-3; d_gene: NA; j_gene: TRBJ1-2; CDR3aa: ASSDSPDWSYT
len: 12; v_gene: TRBV12-3/TRBV12-4; d_gene: NA; j_gene: TRBJ1-1; CDR3aa: ASSKTHSTTEAF
len: 14; v_gene: TRBV5-4; d_gene: NA; j_gene: TRBJ1-2; CDR3aa: ASSLGQGVEFYGYT
len: 12; v_gene: TRBV15; d_gene: NA; j_gene: TRBJ2-5; CDR3aa: ATSRDGAPETQY
len: 12; v_gene: TRBV11-1; d_gene: NA; j_gene: TRBJ1-4; CDR3aa: ASTKGSTNEKLF
len: 12; v_gene: TRBV25-1; d_gene: NA; j_gene: TRBJ2-7; CDR3aa: ASTPGAYSYEQY
len: 13; v_gene: TRBV5-4; d_gene: NA; j_gene: TRBJ1-1; CDR3aa: ASSTGIGSNTEAF
len: 11; v_gene: TRBV5-1; d_gene: NA; j_gene: NA; CDR3aa: ASSFLASNEQF
len: 12; v_gene: TRBV19; d_gene: NA; j_gene: TRBJ1-6; CDR3aa: ASSAGKRGSPLH
len: 13; v_gene: TRBV6-6; d_gene: NA; j_gene: TRBJ1-6; CDR3aa: ASSYSTLVDSPLH
len: 12; v_gene: TRBV10-2; d_gene: NA; j_gene: TRBJ2-5; CDR3aa: ASSYYGLRETQY
len: 15; v_gene: TRBV4-3; d_gene: TRBD1; j_gene: TRBJ1-2; CDR3aa: ASSQARGTGGLGGYT
len: 12; v_gene: TRBV5-1; d_gene: TRBD2; j_gene: TRBJ2-7; CDR3aa: ASSSGGLSAEQY
len: 12; v_gene: TRBV7-9; d_gene: NA; j_gene: TRBJ1-4; CDR3aa: ASSSQSTNEKLV
len: 12; v_gene: TRBV9; d_gene: NA; j_gene: TRBJ2-3; CDR3aa: ASSTTWGTDTQY
len: 10; v_gene: TRBV20-1; d_gene: NA; j_gene: TRBJ1-1; CDR3aa: SARDTGNEAF
len: 11; v_gene: TRBV5-1; d_gene: NA; j_gene: TRBJ2-2; CDR3aa: ASSKQRTGELF
len: 12; v_gene: TRBV20-1; d_gene: NA; j_gene: TRBJ2-6; CDR3aa: SAPDFSGANVLT
len: 12; v_gene: TRBV29-1; d_gene: TRBD1; j_gene: TRBJ2-2; CDR3aa: SAGTGGLGGELF
len: 11; v_gene: TRBV15; d_gene: NA; j_gene: TRBJ1-2; CDR3aa: ATSRDRAHGYT
len: 12; v_gene: TRBV9; d_gene: NA; j_gene: TRBJ1-1; CDR3aa: ASSGHGDNTEAF
len: 16; v_gene: TRBV14; d_gene: TRBD1; j_gene: TRBJ1-4; CDR3aa: ASSRKGPGQTTNEKLF